Listed here are 16 T cell receptor beta chains from one sample, sequenced in a study of cytomegalovirus exposure and HLA in healthy donors. The PCR was carried out with 60 Vbeta primers and 13 Jbeta primers. Data came from immunoSEQ multiplex PCR; TCRdb stores just in-frame clones and leaves some out. The sample lists roughly 200,000 clones; 75% to 90% were seen once. The sample was PBMCs. These receptor sequences come from a woman aged 25 to 39 in good health and CMV-seronegative.

The chain has TRBV25-1 and TRBJ2-1, with TRBD1 matching over 8 bases. Germline V CDR1 and CDR2: MGHDK, SYGVNS. V lost 4 bases and J lost 10; bases outside the gene matches: 18. There are 17 residues in the CDR3. As DNA, the CDR3 is TGTGCCAGCAGTGCTACGGCGGGACAGGTGGACGTCAAAGAGCAGTTCTTC. It specifies CASSATAGQVDVKEQFF. Variable domain in full (rest from reference TRBV25-1 and TRBJ2-1): EADIYQTPRYLVIGTGKKITLECSQTMGHDKMYWYQQDPGMELHLIHYSYGVNSTEKGDLSSESTVSRIRTEHFPLTLESARPSHTSQYLCASSATAGQVDVKEQFFGPGTRLTVL.

The V gene is TRBV2, the J gene TRBJ2-2; D is unclear. V lost 5 bases, J lost 4 bases, and 14 bases lay in between. This CDR3 is 15 amino acids long. The germline CDR1 and CDR2 sequences are SNHLY and FYNNEI. The CDR3 here is CASSFFPPSTGELFF. The CDR3 DNA sequence: TGTGCCAGCAGTTTTTTCCCCCCTAGCACCGGGGAGCTGTTTTTT.

The chain employs TRBV18 and TRBJ2-1; TRBD2 agrees at 11 bases. The CDR3 is made up of 18 amino acids. V was clipped by 0 bases and J by 5 bases; unmatched bases: 9. The V gene's germline CDR1 is KGHSH and CDR2 LQKENI. The CDR3 region has the DNA TGTGCCAGCTCACCACCGTGGATAGCGGGGGGGCCTAACAATGAGCAGTTCTTC. Residues: CASSPPWIAGGPNNEQFF.

This chain uses TRBV27 with TRBJ2-7; D may be TRBD1 (6 bases). The CDR3 has 15 amino acids. Trimming shortened V by 3 bases and J by 0 bases, and 12 bases separated the two germline ends. Germline V gene data show CDR1 as MNHEY and CDR2 as SMNVEV (reference sequence). CDR3 region: CASSFAGENSYEQYF. CDR3 bases: TGTGCCAGCAGTTTTGCAGGGGAAAACTCCTACGAGCAGTACTTC.

V and J are TRBV28 and TRBJ1-2; D unresolved. The V end lost 9 bases, the J end lost 4 bases, and 12 bases lay between the germline ends. This CDR3 spans 12 amino acids. Germline-derived CDR1 and CDR2 are MDHEN and SYDVKM. The CDR3 reads CASFVVGYGYTF. CDR3 bases: TGTGCCAGTTTCGTCGTCGGCTATGGCTACACCTTC.

This clone was observed a handful of times. The chain is built from TRBV5-1 and TRBJ1-1; D is perhaps TRBD1 (6 bases). V was trimmed by 5 bases and J by 0 bases, leaving 11 bases between them. The CDR3 runs 14 residues. Germline assignment: CDR1 SGHRS and CDR2 YFSETQ. CDR3 in amino acids: CASSPDRLNTEAFF. CDR3 in DNA: TGCGCCAGCAGTCCGGACAGATTGAACACTGAAGCTTTCTTT.

The chain employs TRBV28 and TRBJ1-1, with 7 bases lining up with TRBD1. CDR1 is MDHEN, CDR2 SYDVKM, per germline. The CDR3 is 16 residues long. Trimming at V came to 2 bases and at J to 5 bases, leaving 11 bases not matched to a gene. CDR3 region: CASSLAPEGALTEAFF. DNA of the CDR3: TGTGCCAGCAGTTTAGCGCCCGAGGGGGCGTTGACTGAAGCTTTCTTT.

Comment on this clone: The same CDR3 is also encoded by other DNA sequences in this sample. The rearrangement joins TRBV5-1 to TRBJ1-1, with 7 bases matching TRBD1. The CDR3 totals 15 residues. V trimming: 4 bases; J trimming: 0 bases; junction bases outside the gene matches: 6. Germline loops: CDR1 SGHRS, CDR2 YFSETQ. The DNA for the CDR3 is TGCGCCAGCAGCCCAAGACAGGGAATGAACACTGAAGCTTTCTTT. It translates to CASSPRQGMNTEAFF.

This chain joins TRBV2 and TRBJ2-5; D is unresolved. There are 13 residues in the CDR3. Germline CDR1 is SNHLY and CDR2 is FYNNEI. Trimming removed 5 bases at V and 2 bases at J, with 9 bases between. The CDR3 reads CASSMTQQETQYF. In DNA, the CDR3 is TGTGCCAGCAGTATGACACAACAAGAGACCCAGTACTTC.

The chain couples TRBV7-9 to TRBJ2-1, with 8 bases identical to TRBD1. The germline V gene encodes CDR1 SEHNR and CDR2 FQNEAQ (reference sequence). This CDR3 contains 15 residues. V gave up 5 bases and J gave up 8 bases; unmatched junction bases: 11. The CDR3 region is CASSVPGDRPHEQFF. The CDR3 DNA is TGTGCCAGCAGCGTCCCCGGGGACAGGCCCCATGAGCAGTTCTTC.

This clone was seen a few times. The chain recombines TRBV7-2 with TRBJ2-3; 13 bases match TRBD2. This CDR3 contains 14 residues. Trimming at V came to 6 bases and at J to 6 bases, leaving 3 bases not matched to a gene. Germline V gives CDR1 SGHTA, CDR2 FQGNSA. The CDR3 spells CASRLTSGRDTQYF. CDR3 DNA: TGTGCCAGCAGGCTGACTAGCGGGAGGGATACGCAGTATTTT.

The chain has TRBV27 and TRBJ1-2; weak D call: TRBD1 (5 bases). Trimming took off 4 bases at V and 4 bases at J, with 16 bases between the two ends. Germline CDR1 MNHEY, CDR2 SMNVEV (reference sequence). The CDR3 has 15 residues. In DNA form, the CDR3 reads TGTGCCAGCAGTTCGTCTTCGACAGAAATCTATGGCTACACCTTC. Translating it yields CASSSSSTEIYGYTF.

The chain uses TRBV2 and TRBJ2-6; maybe TRBD1 (6 bases). The CDR3 has 13 amino acids. Germline V CDR1 and CDR2: SNHLY, FYNNEI. Trimming stripped 8 bases from V and 3 bases from J, with 8 bases between. CDR3 sequence: CASDRRGANVLTF. CDR3 nucleotides: TGTGCCAGCGACAGGCGTGGGGCCAACGTCCTGACTTTC.

The CDR3 coding sequence is TGTGCCAGCAGGGGGCTAGCGGGGGCAGATACGCAGTATTTT. It codes for CASRGLAGADTQYF. The V and J genes are TRBV6-5 and TRBJ2-3, with TRBD2 matching over 10 bases. Germline assignment: CDR1 MNHEY and CDR2 SVGAGI. The CDR3 contains 14 residues. Trimming removed 6 bases from V and 4 bases from J; junction bases left unmatched: 4.

The chain links TRBV7-2 to TRBJ1-4; TRBD1 matches at 9 bases. J lost 6 bases, V lost 6 bases, and 2 bases had no gene match. In germline, CDR1 is SGHTA, CDR2 FQGNSA. CDR3 length: 13 residues. The CDR3 bases are TGTGCCAGCAGTCGGGACAGGGATGAAAAACTGTTTTTT. Protein product: CASSRDRDEKLFF.

The rearrangement uses TRBV27 and TRBJ2-2; D unresolved. Germline V CDR1 and CDR2: MNHEY, SMNVEV (reference sequence). The CDR3 spans 13 residues. The V end was cut by 5 bases, the J end by 4 bases, with 8 bases between. Written as DNA, the CDR3 is TGTGCCAGCAGTGCAGTTGGCACCGGGGAGCTGTTTTTT. Amino acids: CASSAVGTGELFF.